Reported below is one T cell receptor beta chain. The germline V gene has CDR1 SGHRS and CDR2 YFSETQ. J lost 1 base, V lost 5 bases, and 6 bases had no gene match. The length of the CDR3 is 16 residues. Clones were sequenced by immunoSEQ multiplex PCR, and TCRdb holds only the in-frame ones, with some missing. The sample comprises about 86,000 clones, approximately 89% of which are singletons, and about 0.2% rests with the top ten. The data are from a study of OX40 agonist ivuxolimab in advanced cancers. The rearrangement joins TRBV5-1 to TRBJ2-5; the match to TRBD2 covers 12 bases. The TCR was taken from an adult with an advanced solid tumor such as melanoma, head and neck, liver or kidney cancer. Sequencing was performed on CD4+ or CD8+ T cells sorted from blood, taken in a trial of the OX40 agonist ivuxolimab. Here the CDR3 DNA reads TGCGCCAGCAGTCGACGGACTAGCGGGGTCCAAGAGACCCAGTACTTC. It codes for CASSRRTSGVQETQYF.